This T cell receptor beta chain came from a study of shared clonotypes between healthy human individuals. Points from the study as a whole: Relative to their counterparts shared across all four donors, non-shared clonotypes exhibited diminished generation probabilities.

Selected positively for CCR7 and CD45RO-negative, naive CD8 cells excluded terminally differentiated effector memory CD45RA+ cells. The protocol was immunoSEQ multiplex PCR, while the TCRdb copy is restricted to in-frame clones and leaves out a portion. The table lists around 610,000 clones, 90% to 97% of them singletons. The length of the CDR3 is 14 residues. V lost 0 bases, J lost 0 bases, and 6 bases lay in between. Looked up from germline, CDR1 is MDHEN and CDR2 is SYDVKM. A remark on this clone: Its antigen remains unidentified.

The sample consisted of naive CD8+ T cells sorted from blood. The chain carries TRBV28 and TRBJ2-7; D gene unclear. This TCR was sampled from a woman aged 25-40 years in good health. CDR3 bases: TGTGCCAGCAGTTTATGGGCGGACTCCTACGAGCAGTACTTC. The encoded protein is CASSLWADSYEQYF. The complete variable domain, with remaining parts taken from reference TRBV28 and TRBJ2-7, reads DVKVTQSSRYLVKRTGEKVFLECVQDMDHENMFWYRQDPGLGLRLIYFSYDVKMKEKGDIPEGYSVSREKKERFSLILESASTNQTSMYLCASSLWADSYEQYFGPGTRLTVT.